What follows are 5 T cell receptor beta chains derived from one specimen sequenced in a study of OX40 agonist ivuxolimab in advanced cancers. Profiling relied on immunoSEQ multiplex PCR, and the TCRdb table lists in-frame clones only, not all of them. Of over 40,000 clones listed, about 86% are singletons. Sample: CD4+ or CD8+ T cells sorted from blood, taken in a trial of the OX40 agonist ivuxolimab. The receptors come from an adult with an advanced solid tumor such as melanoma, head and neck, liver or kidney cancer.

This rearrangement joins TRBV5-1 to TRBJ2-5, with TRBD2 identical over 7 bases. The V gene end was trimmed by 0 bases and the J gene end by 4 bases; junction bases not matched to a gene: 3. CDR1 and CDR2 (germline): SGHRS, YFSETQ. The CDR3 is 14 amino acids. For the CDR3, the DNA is TGCGCCAGCAGCTTGGGAGCGGGACTAGAGACCCAGTACTTC. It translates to CASSLGAGLETQYF.

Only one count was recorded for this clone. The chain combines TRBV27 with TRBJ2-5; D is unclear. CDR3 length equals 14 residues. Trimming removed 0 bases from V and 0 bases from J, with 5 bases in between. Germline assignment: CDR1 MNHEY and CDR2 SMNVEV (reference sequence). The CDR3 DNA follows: TGTGCCAGCAGTTTATCTCTCTACCAAGAGACCCAGTACTTC. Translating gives CASSLSLYQETQYF.

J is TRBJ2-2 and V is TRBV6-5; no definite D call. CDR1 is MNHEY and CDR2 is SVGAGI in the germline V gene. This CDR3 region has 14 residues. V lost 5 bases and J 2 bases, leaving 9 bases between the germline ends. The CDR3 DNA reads TGTGCCAGCAGTCCCTACAGCAACACCGGGGAGCTGTTTTTT. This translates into CASSPYSNTGELFF.

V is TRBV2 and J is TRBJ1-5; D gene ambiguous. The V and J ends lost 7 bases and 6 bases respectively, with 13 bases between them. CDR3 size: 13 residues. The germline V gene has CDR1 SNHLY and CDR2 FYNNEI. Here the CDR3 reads CASNPGSGQPQHF. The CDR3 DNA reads TGTGCCAGCAATCCGGGCTCGGGTCAGCCCCAGCATTTT.

The CDR3 sequence is CASSLGGTARVGYEQYF. The DNA of the CDR3 is TGTGCCAGCAGCTTAGGCGGGACCGCAAGGGTCGGGTACGAGCAGTACTTC. The chain is built from TRBV11-2 and TRBJ2-7; possibly TRBD2 for D (6 bases). The germline V and J ends were trimmed by 1 base and 4 bases, with 20 bases remaining between them. This CDR3 is 17 amino acids long. Per the germline V gene, CDR1 is SGHAT and CDR2 is FQNNGV.